This T cell receptor beta chain was sequenced in a study of molecular identifiers for immune sequencing clone quantification. Study-level results: Underestimated sizes of highly expanded clones could result from identical TCR molecules that share a barcode. Clones carrying above 20 RNA copies accounted for over 98% of effector molecules, under 1% in naive cells.

From the PCR reads, TCRdb called clonotypes with MiXCR, one entry per CDR3 protein. The sample records about 510,000 distinct CDR3 sequences, 25% being singletons. There are a few counts of this clonotype. Its antigen is unidentified. Sorted naive CD8 T cells were those defined as CD8+CD4-CCR7+CD45RA+. CDR3 size: 16 residues. Losses at the gene ends were 5 bases for V and 2 bases for J; bases not matched to a gene: 10. Germline CDR1 MNHNS, CDR2 SASEGT. This TCR was sampled from a human donor in good health. Some libraries in this study had Jurkat cell RNA spiked in. The chain has TRBV6-1 and TRBJ2-5; 8 bases fit TRBD2. Material for sequencing was naive CD8+ T cells from blood, with Jurkat cell RNA spiked in. As for subset: FACS-sorted CD8+CD4-CCR7+CD45RA+ naive T cells. CDR3 DNA: TGTGCCAGCAGTATATTCGCGGGAGGACCGCAAGAGACCCAGTACTTC. Its translation: CASSIFAGGPQETQYF.